The 15 T cell receptor beta chains reported below all come from one sample, sequenced in a study of T cells in Graves' hyperthyroidism and ophthalmopathy. Amplified TCR beta CDR3 regions came from RNA transcripts. RT-PCR in the first round (using the HTBI primer set) targeted the TCR CDR3. A single record per CDR3 protein comes from TCRdb applying MiXCR to the multiplex PCR reads. The table records fewer than 650,000 distinct CDR3 sequences, approximately 15% of them present only once. Sequences were obtained from blood. These receptors were obtained from a woman between 25 and 40 years old with Graves' hyperthyroidism that later progressed to Graves' ophthalmopathy.

In this sample, this clonotype turned up a few times. The rearrangement joins TRBV19 to TRBJ1-6; D perhaps matches TRBD1 (6 bases). From germline, CDR1 is LNHDA and CDR2 SQIVND (reference sequence). Between the trimmed V and J ends, which lost 5 bases and 10 bases, there was a span of 18 bases. The CDR3 is 15 amino acids. The CDR3 nucleotides read TGTGCCAGTAGTCTCCTAACGACAGGAAACTCACCCCTCCACTTT. Protein product: CASSLLTTGNSPLHF.

CDR3 nucleotides: TGTGCCAGCTCACCGCAGACAGGGGGAGAGACCCAGTACTTC. This codes for CASSPQTGGETQYF. The chain couples TRBV18 to TRBJ2-5, with 9 bases fitting TRBD1. In germline, CDR1 is KGHSH, CDR2 LQKENI. The V gene end was trimmed by 3 bases and the J gene end by 4 bases; junction bases not matched to a gene: 3. The CDR3 covers 14 residues.

This clonotype came up many times. The rearrangement joins TRBV29-1 to TRBJ2-3; a possible D gene is TRBD2 (6 bases). This CDR3 region has 14 residues. V lost 3 bases, J lost 5 bases, and 15 bases lay in between. CDR1 SQVTM and CDR2 ANQGSEA come from the germline V gene. The CDR3 loop reads CSVDAGGIEDTQYF. The CDR3 DNA reads as TGCAGCGTTGATGCCGGCGGGATAGAAGATACGCAGTATTTT.

The V and J genes are TRBV18 and TRBJ2-1; 9 bases match TRBD2. Germline assignment: CDR1 KGHSH and CDR2 LQKENI. This CDR3 contains 16 residues. The J segment lost 8 bases and the V segment lost 0 bases, leaving 8 bases of the junction unmatched. The CDR3: CASSPPEGLASDEQFF. The CDR3 nucleotides are TGTGCCAGCTCACCACCAGAAGGACTAGCGAGTGATGAGCAGTTCTTC.

This clonotype was found many times. The chain combines TRBV28 with TRBJ2-5; D gene unclear. Per germline, CDR1 MDHEN and CDR2 SYDVKM. Trimming took off 3 bases at V and 5 bases at J, with 10 bases between the two ends. The CDR3 has 13 residues. This CDR3 reads CASSLSTGETQYF. The CDR3 nucleotides are TGTGCCAGCAGTTTGAGTACTGGGGAGACCCAGTACTTC.

This clonotype has ten or more counts. V and J are TRBV11-2 and TRBJ2-3, with D unresolved. Germline V CDR1 and CDR2: SGHAT, FQNNGV. V was clipped by 5 bases and J by 0 bases, with 12 bases between them. The CDR3 length is 15 residues. The CDR3 coding sequence is TGTGCCAGCAGCCCCAACCGAGTAAGCACAGATACGCAGTATTTT. Translating it yields CASSPNRVSTDTQYF.

This clonotype was detected ten times or more. The J gene is TRBJ2-6, the V gene TRBV12-5; unclear D gene. CDR1 is LGHNT, CDR2 FRNRAP, per germline. The CDR3 has 16 residues. The V and J ends lost 0 bases and 4 bases respectively, with 10 bases between them. The CDR3: CASGLVLGRGANVLTF. The CDR3 region has the DNA TGTGCTAGTGGTTTGGTACTCGGACGCGGGGCCAACGTCCTGACTTTC.

V usage is TRBV29-1 and J usage is TRBJ2-3; TRBD2 aligns across 8 bases. CDR3 length equals 13 residues. Germline trimming cut 7 bases from V and 2 bases from J; bases unmatched to any gene: 5. The germline CDR1 and CDR2 sequences are SQVTM and ANQGSEA. The CDR3 coding sequence is TGCAGCGCTCCGGGGGGGCTCACAGATACGCAGTATTTT. This sequence encodes CSAPGGLTDTQYF.

This clonotype showed up many times. The rearrangement links TRBV28 to TRBJ2-3, with unresolved D. Germline V gene sequence: CDR1 MDHEN, CDR2 SYDVKM. The V end was cut by 6 bases, the J end by 3 bases, with 7 bases between. CDR3 size: 12 residues. CDR3: CASRVGTDTQYF. DNA of the CDR3: TGTGCCAGCAGGGTAGGGACAGATACGCAGTATTTT. Using reference TRBV28 and TRBJ2-3 for the parts outside the CDR3, the full variable domain is DVKVTQSSRYLVKRTGEKVFLECVQDMDHENMFWYRQDPGLGLRLIYFSYDVKMKEKGDIPEGYSVSREKKERFSLILESASTNQTSMYLCASRVGTDTQYFGPGTRLTVL.

This clonotype has a count of ten or more. The chain is built from TRBV11-3 and TRBJ2-7; TRBD2 is a possible D gene (5 bases). This CDR3 comprises 12 residues. V dropped 5 bases and J dropped 5 bases, with 10 bases sitting between them. Per the germline V gene, CDR1 is SGHNT and CDR2 is YENEEA. Written as DNA, the CDR3 is TGTGCCAGCAGCATCGGGATCAACGAGCAGTACTTC. Its protein is CASSIGINEQYF.

This clonotype was seen a handful of times. The chain recombines TRBV19 with TRBJ1-2, with D possibly TRBD1 on 6 matching bases. The CDR3 is made up of 13 amino acids. CDR1 is LNHDA, CDR2 SQIVND, per germline (reference sequence). Between the trimmed V and J ends, which lost 10 bases and 4 bases, there was a span of 16 bases. The CDR3 DNA reads TGTGCCACCCTCCGCGGGACATTCTATGGCTACACCTTC. This encodes CATLRGTFYGYTF.

This clonotype has more than one count but fewer than ten. The chain employs TRBV5-1 and TRBJ1-1; tentatively, D is TRBD1 (6 bases). The CDR3 is 13 residues long. CDR1 SGHRS and CDR2 YFSETQ come from the germline V gene. V lost 5 bases, J lost 3 bases, and 11 bases lay in between. CDR3 amino acids: CASRQGDDTEAFF. The CDR3 nucleotides are TGCGCCAGCAGACAGGGAGATGACACTGAAGCTTTCTTT.

This clonotype has more than one count but fewer than ten. The chain carries TRBV7-2 and TRBJ2-7, with TRBD1 identical over 7 bases. The CDR3 has 15 residues. CDR1 and CDR2 from the germline V gene are SGHTA and FQGNSA. V shed 4 bases, J shed 6 bases, and the junction held 12 bases outside the gene matches. Written as DNA, the CDR3 is TGTGCCAGCAGCTCCCAGACAGGGTCTTACGGCGAGCAGTACTTC. It translates to CASSSQTGSYGEQYF.

The genes are TRBV24-1 and TRBJ2-5, with 9 nucleotides matching TRBD2. The ends lost 3 bases at V and 1 base at J; junction bases unmatched: 11. The CDR3 runs to 18 residues. Germline loops: CDR1 KGHDR, CDR2 SFDVKD. DNA for the CDR3: TGTGCCACCAGTGATGCGGGGGGGGACAGTGTTATCCAAGAGACCCAGTACTTC. Protein: CATSDAGGDSVIQETQYF.

There are a few counts of this clonotype. The chain uses TRBV30 and TRBJ1-1, with D perhaps matching TRBD1 (5 bases). CDR1 GTSNPN and CDR2 SVGIG come from the germline V gene (reference sequence). The V and J ends lost 8 bases and 1 base respectively, with 11 bases between them. There are 12 residues in the CDR3. The CDR3 DNA is TGTGCCCGCGTGGGGGAGAACACTGAAGCTTTCTTT. This sequence encodes CARVGENTEAFF.